These 20 T cell receptor beta chains share one sample of origin, sequenced in a study of blood T cells in healthy people across ages (dated by TCRdb to between 2015 and 2017). The library was built by means of 5' RACE. The data were produced on an Illumina HiSeq 2500. A second about 7 to 12 cycle PCR used a sample-barcoded 5' primer and a J-beta primer mix. Clones were called with MiXCR by TCRdb after fastp trimmed the public reads at Q25, and only in-frame beta chains were retained. Entries are consolidated by CDR3 protein sequence, retaining the most common genes and DNA. In this sample the table shows roughly 800,000 distinct CDR3 sequences, about 55% of which occur a single time. The ten largest clones take up approximately 40% of the sample. The source material was blood. Receptors were obtained from a man at least 80 years old in good health.

This clonotype has just a few counts. V and J are TRBV2 and TRBJ1-2; D is perhaps TRBD1 (6 bases). The germline V and J ends were trimmed by 8 bases and 0 bases, with 10 bases remaining between them. Germline assignment: CDR1 SNHLY and CDR2 FYNNEI. The CDR3 consists of 13 residues. The CDR3 spells CASVGGTNYGYTF. The DNA of the CDR3 is TGTGCCAGCGTAGGGGGGACTAACTATGGCTACACCTTC.

This clonotype has only a few counts. The rearrangement uses TRBV4-2 and TRBJ2-7; 8 bases map to TRBD2. The CDR3 covers 16 residues. Germline-derived CDR1 and CDR2 are LGHNA and YNFKEQ. V lost 0 bases to trimming and J lost 6 bases; unmatched junction nucleotides: 10. CDR3 in amino acids: CASSQEPSGSGSEQYF. The CDR3 DNA follows: TGTGCCAGCAGCCAAGAGCCGAGCGGGAGTGGGAGCGAGCAGTACTTC.

CDR3 sequence reads: CASSAWARETQYF. CDR3 DNA: TGTGCCAGCAGCGCCTGGGCGAGAGAGACCCAGTACTTC. The rearrangement uses TRBV7-2 and TRBJ2-5; D gene uncertain. Trimming left V 5 bases short and J 4 bases short, with 11 bases between. The germline V gene encodes CDR1 SGHTA and CDR2 FQGNSA. This CDR3 spans 13 amino acids. The full variable domain, its missing parts supplied by reference TRBV7-2 and TRBJ2-5, is GAGVSQSPSNKVTEKGKDVELRCDPISGHTALYWYRQSLGQGLEFLIYFQGNSAPDKSGLPSDRFSAERTGGSVSTLTIQRTQQEDSAVYLCASSAWARETQYFGPGTRLLVL.

This clonotype was seen only a few times. The chain links TRBV28 to TRBJ1-1; D remains ambiguous. The CDR3 totals 11 residues. V was pared by 6 bases and J by 6 bases, with 8 bases between. From germline, CDR1 is MDHEN and CDR2 SYDVKM. The CDR3 nucleotides read TGTGCCAGCAGAGCAACCGCTGAAGCTTTCTTT. This gives the protein CASRATAEAFF.

The chain recombines TRBV7-2 with TRBJ2-7; no firm D call. The V end lost 7 bases, the J end lost 4 bases, and 20 bases lay between the germline ends. The CDR3 length is 15 residues. CDR1 SGHTA and CDR2 FQGNSA come from the germline V gene. The CDR3 protein is CASIPDWSDLYEQYF. In DNA, the CDR3 is TGTGCCAGCATTCCTGATTGGTCCGATCTATACGAGCAGTACTTC.

The CDR3 coding sequence is TGTGCCAGCAGCGTAGCCCGGGGCGGGAGACACTACAATGAGCAGTTCTTC. It specifies CASSVARGGRHYNEQFF. The rearrangement joins TRBV9 to TRBJ2-1, with TRBD2 matching 7 bases. V was clipped by 0 bases and J by 3 bases; unmatched bases: 9. The germline CDR1 and CDR2 sequences are SGDLS and YYNGEE. The CDR3 sequence is 17 residues long.

This clonotype was detected only a few times. J is TRBJ2-7 and V is TRBV20-1; D perhaps matches TRBD2 (6 bases). Germline V gene data show CDR1 as DFQATT and CDR2 as SNEGSKA (reference sequence). CDR3 length: 12 residues. This chain's CDR3 is CSGSGPTYEQYF. The CDR3 DNA reads TGCAGCGGTAGCGGCCCTACCTACGAGCAGTACTTC.

The chain employs TRBV10-3 and TRBJ1-2; a weak D match, TRBD1 (5 bases). V was shortened by 6 bases and J by 5 bases, with 10 bases between the two germline ends. The CDR3 runs to 12 residues. Germline-derived CDR1 and CDR2 are ENHRY and SYGVKD. CDR3 sequence: CAIRGTEYGYTF. The CDR3 nucleotides read TGTGCCATCAGGGGGACGGAGTATGGCTACACCTTC.

This clonotype was detected only a few times. The V gene is TRBV20-1, the J gene TRBJ1-2; a possible D gene is TRBD1 (6 bases). This CDR3 has 16 residues. Trimming took off 3 bases at V and 0 bases at J, with 17 bases between the two ends. CDR1 DFQATT and CDR2 SNEGSKA come from the germline V gene (reference sequence). CDR3 nucleotide sequence: TGCAGTGCTAGCCCTCCCGGACAGCAAGCTAACTATGGCTACACCTTC. Its translation is CSASPPGQQANYGYTF.

The DNA for the CDR3 is TGTGCCATCGGTCCAGCGGAGTTCGGTGAGCAGTTCTTC. Protein: CAIGPAEFGEQFF. V gene TRBV10-3 combines with J gene TRBJ2-1; D is possibly TRBD2 (5 bases). The CDR3 extends over 13 amino acids. The germline V and J ends were trimmed by 8 bases and 9 bases, with 17 bases remaining between them. Germline V lookup: CDR1 ENHRY, CDR2 SYGVKD.

The V gene is TRBV6-1, the J gene TRBJ1-3; 7 positions agree with TRBD1. Germline V gene sequence: CDR1 MNHNS, CDR2 SASEGT. CDR3 size: 14 residues. The V segment lost 4 bases and the J segment 2 bases; nucleotides outside the gene matches: 2. The CDR3 coding sequence is TGTGCCAGCAGTGTCGACAGGGCTGGAAACACCATATATTTT. It codes for CASSVDRAGNTIYF.

The rearrangement links TRBV6-2 or TRBV6-3 to TRBJ2-7; 8 bases line up with TRBD1. J lost 4 bases, V lost 5 bases, and 7 bases had no gene match. Per the germline V gene, CDR1 is MNHEY and CDR2 is SVGEGT. The CDR3 runs 14 residues. The CDR3 coding sequence is TGTGCCAGCAGTCTGACAGGGGTAGATTACGAGCAGTACTTC. Translation: CASSLTGVDYEQYF.

The chain is built from TRBV12-3 or TRBV12-4 and TRBJ2-1; 7 bases match TRBD2. Trimming took 2 bases from V and 4 from J; bases not matched to a gene: 8. The CDR3 is 16 amino acids. The CDR3 sequence: CASSLFGSGHYNEQFF. CDR3 bases: TGTGCCAGCAGTTTATTCGGTAGCGGGCATTACAATGAGCAGTTCTTC.

The V gene is TRBV5-6, the J gene TRBJ2-1; D is unclear. V lost 0 bases to trimming and J lost 6 bases, with 7 bases between them. The CDR3 totals 13 residues. The V gene's germline CDR1 is SGHDT and CDR2 YYEEEE. The CDR3 here is CASSLVPVNEQFF. CDR3 bases: TGTGCCAGCAGCTTGGTGCCAGTCAATGAGCAGTTCTTC.

This clonotype was picked up one time. V is TRBV9 and J is TRBJ2-1, with 9 bases fitting TRBD2. The CDR3 runs to 19 residues. The trim removed 3 bases at V and 0 bases at J, leaving 13 bases unmatched. Germline V gene lookup returns CDR1 SGDLS and CDR2 YYNGEE. The CDR3: CASSGMWAGGASSYNEQFF. The CDR3 DNA reads TGTGCCAGCAGCGGTATGTGGGCGGGAGGGGCGAGCTCCTACAATGAGCAGTTCTTC.

This sequence joins TRBV18 and TRBJ2-5; TRBD1 aligns across 8 bases. The V segment lost 5 bases and the J segment 0 bases; nucleotides outside the gene matches: 8. This CDR3 spans 16 amino acids. Germline V lookup: CDR1 KGHSH, CDR2 LQKENI. CDR3 coding DNA: TGTGCCAGCTCATCACGGGACAGGACGTACCAAGAGACCCAGTACTTC. Encoded protein: CASSSRDRTYQETQYF. Filled out from reference TRBV18 and TRBJ2-5, the complete variable domain reads NAGVMQNPRHLVRRRGQEARLRCSPMKGHSHVYWYRQLPEEGLKFMVYLQKENIIDESGMPKERFSAEFPKEGPSILRIQQVVRGDSAAYFCASSSRDRTYQETQYFGPGTRLLVL.

This clonotype was recorded once. V and J are TRBV4-2 and TRBJ1-2; possible D gene TRBD1, 5 bases. The CDR3 totals 13 residues. Germline values: CDR1 LGHNA, CDR2 YNFKEQ. V dropped 4 bases and J dropped 8 bases, with 14 bases sitting between them. The CDR3 nucleotides read TGTGCCAGCAGCCGGGAGGGGCTCGACGGCTACACCTTC. Its protein product is CASSREGLDGYTF.

There are many counts of this clonotype. The chain is built from TRBV4-2 and TRBJ2-3; D may match TRBD1 or TRBD2 (5 bases each). Germline loops: CDR1 LGHNA, CDR2 YNFKEQ. Trimming removed 5 bases from V and 14 bases from J, with 29 bases in between. The CDR3 is 16 residues long. The DNA for the CDR3 is TGTGCCAGCAGCGCAGAGGTCGGGGCCACGGTCAGATACGCGTATTTT. Translating gives CASSAEVGATVRYAYF.

This clonotype was detected once. The chain uses TRBV4-2 and TRBJ2-1; no reliable D call. In germline, CDR1 is LGHNA, CDR2 YNFKEQ. Trimming pared 1 base from V and 5 bases from J, leaving 9 bases between. The CDR3 runs 14 residues. The CDR3 DNA reads TGTGCCAGCAGCCAAGTCGGACCAAACAATGAGCAGTTCTTC. This encodes CASSQVGPNNEQFF.

This clonotype was seen only a few times. This chain links TRBV20-1 with TRBJ2-3; TRBD2 is a possible D gene (5 bases). Trimming took off 6 bases at V and 4 bases at J, with 17 bases between the two ends. In germline, CDR1 is DFQATT, CDR2 SNEGSKA (reference sequence). This CDR3 contains 14 residues. CDR3 in DNA: TGCAGTGCCTCCCCGGGGAGTGTCGCAGATACGCAGTATTTT. Its translation: CSASPGSVADTQYF.